The clone carrying this TCR beta chain was picked up a small number of times. Its antigen is still unknown. The sample comes from a study of T cells after yellow fever vaccination. Study in general: Fractions of limited cellularity were prepared by means of SMART-Seq v4 Ultra Low Input.

The study's findings and limits: Most clones from primary vaccination were detected again post-booster (about 95% CD4, about 88% CD8). Abundant contaminating clonotypes from the bulk population could appear in FACS-sorted repertoires.

There are 16 residues in the CDR3. Looked up from germline, CDR1 is ENHRY and CDR2 is SYGVKD. Trimming stripped 0 bases from V and 1 base from J, with 10 bases between. It was through 5'RACE template switching that TCR cDNA was made, with a universal primer site and UMIs added. One entry per CDR3 protein results from TCRdb running MiXCR on the 5' RACE reads. The repertoire has approximately 600,000 distinct CDR3 sequences, more than 9% of them found once; the top ten carry about 16%. Sequenced here: PBMCs, sampled on the day of the yellow fever booster vaccination. The chain links TRBV10-3 to TRBJ2-1; tentative D call: TRBD2 (5 bases). The TCR comes from a man between 25 and 39 years old who received the YFV17D yellow fever vaccine. CDR3 amino acids: CAISESTGRSYNEQFF. In nucleotides, the CDR3 is TGTGCCATCAGTGAGTCAACGGGAAGGTCCTACAATGAGCAGTTCTTC.